The entry below describes one T cell receptor beta chain. This sample is part of a study of blood T cell repertoires in COVID-19. At the level of the study: Some COVID-19 samples were acute and others convalescent; all came from the United States, Italy and Spain. Sources were T cells, B-cell-depleted T cells, or PBMCs; the material itself was cDNA or gDNA.

As processed by the authors: Estimates of nucleated cell counts were drawn from the amplification of reference gene primers. Assay used: immunoSEQ multiplex PCR; TCRdb lists only in-frame clones, some missing. D and trimming come from the DNA, and the V and J calls and clone size come from that table. The sample has under 70,000 clones, over 75% seen once. V dropped 5 bases and J dropped 7 bases, with 14 bases sitting between them. This CDR3 spans 13 amino acids. Germline CDR1 reads KGHSH; CDR2 reads LQKENI. The chain recombines TRBV18 with TRBJ1-1; D may be TRBD1 (5 bases). The sequencing input was peripheral blood. The clonotype comes from a man in his fifties or sixties with acute or convalescent COVID-19. The CDR3 bases are TGTGCCAGCTCATCAGGGTCAGGTATTGAAGCTTTCTTT. Translated: CASSSGSGIEAFF.